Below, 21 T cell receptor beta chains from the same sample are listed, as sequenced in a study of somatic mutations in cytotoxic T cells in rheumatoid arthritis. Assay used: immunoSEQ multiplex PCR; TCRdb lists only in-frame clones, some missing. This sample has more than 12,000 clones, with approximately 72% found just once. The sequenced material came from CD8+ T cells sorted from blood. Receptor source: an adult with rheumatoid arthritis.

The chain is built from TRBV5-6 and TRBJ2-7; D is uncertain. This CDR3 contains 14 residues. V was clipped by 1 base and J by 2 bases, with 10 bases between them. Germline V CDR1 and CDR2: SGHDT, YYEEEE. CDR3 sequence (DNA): TGTGCCAGCAGCTTGACTCCCGGAACCTACGAGCAGTACTTC. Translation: CASSLTPGTYEQYF.

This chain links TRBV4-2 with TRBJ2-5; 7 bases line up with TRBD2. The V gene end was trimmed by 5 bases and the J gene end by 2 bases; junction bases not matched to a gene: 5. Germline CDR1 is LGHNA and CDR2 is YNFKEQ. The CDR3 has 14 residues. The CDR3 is CASSSPSGQETQYF. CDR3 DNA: TGTGCCAGCAGCTCGCCTAGCGGACAAGAGACCCAGTACTTC.

CDR3 nucleotides: TGCGCCAGCAGCAAAATAGGGGGGAATCGGGACTCCTACGAGCAGTACTTC. It is translated as CASSKIGGNRDSYEQYF. The chain couples TRBV5-1 to TRBJ2-7, with D possibly being TRBD1 or TRBD2 (6 bases each). Germline V gene lookup returns CDR1 SGHRS and CDR2 YFSETQ. The CDR3 is 17 amino acids. V was pared by 4 bases and J by 0 bases, with 20 bases between.

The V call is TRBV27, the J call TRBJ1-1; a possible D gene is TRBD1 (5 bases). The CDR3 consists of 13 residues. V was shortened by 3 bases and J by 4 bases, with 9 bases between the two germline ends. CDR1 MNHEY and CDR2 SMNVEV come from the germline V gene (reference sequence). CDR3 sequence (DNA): TGTGCCAGCAGTTTGGGGGTGGGCACTGAAGCTTTCTTT. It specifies CASSLGVGTEAFF.

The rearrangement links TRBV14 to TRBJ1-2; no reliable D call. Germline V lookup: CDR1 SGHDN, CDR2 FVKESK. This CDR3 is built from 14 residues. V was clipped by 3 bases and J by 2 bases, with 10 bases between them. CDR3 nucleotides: TGTGCCAGCAGCCATTGGGCCACAAACTATGGCTACACCTTC. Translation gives CASSHWATNYGYTF.

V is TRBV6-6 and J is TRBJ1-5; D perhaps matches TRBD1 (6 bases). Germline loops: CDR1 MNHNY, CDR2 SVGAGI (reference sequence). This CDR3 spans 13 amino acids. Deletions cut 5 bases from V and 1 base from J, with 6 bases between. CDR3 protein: CASSGQSNQPQHF. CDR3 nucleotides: TGTGCCAGCAGTGGACAGAGCAATCAGCCCCAGCATTTT.

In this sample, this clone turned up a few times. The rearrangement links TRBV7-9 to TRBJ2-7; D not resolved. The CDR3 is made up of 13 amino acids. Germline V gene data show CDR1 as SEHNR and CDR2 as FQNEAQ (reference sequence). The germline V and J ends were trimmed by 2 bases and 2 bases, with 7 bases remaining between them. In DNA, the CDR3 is TGTGCCAGCAGCTTAACAGCGACCTACGAGCAGTACTTC. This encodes CASSLTATYEQYF.

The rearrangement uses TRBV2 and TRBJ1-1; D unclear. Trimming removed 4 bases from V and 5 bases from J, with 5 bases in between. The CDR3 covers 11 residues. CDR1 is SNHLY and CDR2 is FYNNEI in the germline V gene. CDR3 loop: CASSGGTEAFF. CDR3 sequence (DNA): TGTGCCAGCAGTGGGGGAACTGAAGCTTTCTTT.

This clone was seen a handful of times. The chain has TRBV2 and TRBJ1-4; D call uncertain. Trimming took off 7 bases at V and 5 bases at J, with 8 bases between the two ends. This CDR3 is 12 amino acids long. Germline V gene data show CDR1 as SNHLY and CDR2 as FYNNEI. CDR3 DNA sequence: TGTGCCAGCACACAGTTAAATGAAAAACTGTTTTTT. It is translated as CASTQLNEKLFF. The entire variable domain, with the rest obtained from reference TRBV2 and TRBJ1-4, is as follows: EPEVTQTPSHQVTQMGQEVILRCVPISNHLYFYWYRQILGQKVEFLVSFYNNEISEKSEIFDDQFSVERPDGSNFTLKIRSTKLEDSAMYFCASTQLNEKLFFGSGTQLSVL.

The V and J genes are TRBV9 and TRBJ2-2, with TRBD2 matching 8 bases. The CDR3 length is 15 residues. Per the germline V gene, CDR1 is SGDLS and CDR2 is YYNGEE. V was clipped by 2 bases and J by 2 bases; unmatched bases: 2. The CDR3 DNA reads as TGTGCCAGCAGCGTCGGGGGGGTCAACACCGGGGAGCTGTTTTTT. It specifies CASSVGGVNTGELFF.

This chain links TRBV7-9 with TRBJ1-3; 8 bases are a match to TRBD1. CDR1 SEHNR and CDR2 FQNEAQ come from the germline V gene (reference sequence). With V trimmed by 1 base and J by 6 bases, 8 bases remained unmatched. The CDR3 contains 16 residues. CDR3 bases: TGTGCCAGCAGCTTAGGACTCAGGGGGCAGGAAAACACCATATATTTT. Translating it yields CASSLGLRGQENTIYF.

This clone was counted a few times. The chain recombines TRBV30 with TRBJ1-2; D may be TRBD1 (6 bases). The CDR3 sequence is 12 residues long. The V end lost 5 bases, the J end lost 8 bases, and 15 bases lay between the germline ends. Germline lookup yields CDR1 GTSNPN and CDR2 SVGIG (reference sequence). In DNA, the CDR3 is TGTGCCTGGGTCCGGGACAAGGGCGGCTACACCTTC. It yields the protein CAWVRDKGGYTF.

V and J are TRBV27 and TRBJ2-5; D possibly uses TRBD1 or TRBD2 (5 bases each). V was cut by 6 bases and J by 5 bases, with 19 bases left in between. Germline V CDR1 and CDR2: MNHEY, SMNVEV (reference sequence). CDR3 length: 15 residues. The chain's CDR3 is CASSPWGSLAETQYF. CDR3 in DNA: TGTGCCAGCAGCCCCTGGGGGAGTTTGGCGGAGACCCAGTACTTC.

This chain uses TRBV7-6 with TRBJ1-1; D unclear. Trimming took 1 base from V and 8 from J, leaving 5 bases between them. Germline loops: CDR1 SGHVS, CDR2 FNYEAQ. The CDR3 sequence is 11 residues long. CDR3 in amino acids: CASSLGSEAFF. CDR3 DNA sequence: TGTGCCAGCAGCTTAGGGTCCGAAGCTTTCTTT.

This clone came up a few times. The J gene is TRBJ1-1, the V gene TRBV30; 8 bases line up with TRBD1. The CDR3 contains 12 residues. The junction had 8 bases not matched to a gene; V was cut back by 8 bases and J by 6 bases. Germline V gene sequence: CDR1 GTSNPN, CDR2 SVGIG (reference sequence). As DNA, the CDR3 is TGTGCCCGATACTCAGGGGGCCCTGAAGCTTTCTTT. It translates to CARYSGGPEAFF.

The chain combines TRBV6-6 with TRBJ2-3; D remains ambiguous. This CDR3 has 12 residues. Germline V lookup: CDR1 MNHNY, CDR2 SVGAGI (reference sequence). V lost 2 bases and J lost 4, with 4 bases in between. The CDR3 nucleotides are TGTGCCAGCAGTTACCGGGCAGATACGCAGTATTTT. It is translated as CASSYRADTQYF.

CDR3: CASSGDSQSSGNTIYF. In DNA form, the CDR3 reads TGCGCCAGCAGCGGGGACAGCCAGAGCTCTGGAAACACCATATATTTT. This rearrangement joins TRBV5-1 to TRBJ1-3; the match to TRBD1 covers 7 bases. This CDR3 spans 16 amino acids. After removal of 4 bases from V and 0 bases from J, the junction contained 7 bases not matched to a gene. Germline V gene data show CDR1 as SGHRS and CDR2 as YFSETQ.

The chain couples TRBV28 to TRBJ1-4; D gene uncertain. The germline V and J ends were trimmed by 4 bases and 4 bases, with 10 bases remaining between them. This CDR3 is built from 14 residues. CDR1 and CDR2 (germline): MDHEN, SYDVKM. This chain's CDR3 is CASSSLQRNEKLFF. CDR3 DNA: TGTGCCAGCAGTTCACTCCAGCGTAATGAAAAACTGTTTTTT.

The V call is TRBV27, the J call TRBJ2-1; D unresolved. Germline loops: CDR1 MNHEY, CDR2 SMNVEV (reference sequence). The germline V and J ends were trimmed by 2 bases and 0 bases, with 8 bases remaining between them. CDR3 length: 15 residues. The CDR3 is CASSLVVSSYNEQFF. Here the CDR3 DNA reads TGTGCCAGCAGTTTAGTAGTTAGCTCCTACAATGAGCAGTTCTTC.

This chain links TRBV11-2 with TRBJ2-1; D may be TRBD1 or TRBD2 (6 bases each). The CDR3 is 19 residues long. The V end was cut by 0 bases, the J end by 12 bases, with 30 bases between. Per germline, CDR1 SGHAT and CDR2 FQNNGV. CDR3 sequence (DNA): TGTGCCAGCAGCTTAGAAACAGGGAGAATTATAAGAAGTATGGAGGGGCAGTTCTTC. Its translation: CASSLETGRIIRSMEGQFF.

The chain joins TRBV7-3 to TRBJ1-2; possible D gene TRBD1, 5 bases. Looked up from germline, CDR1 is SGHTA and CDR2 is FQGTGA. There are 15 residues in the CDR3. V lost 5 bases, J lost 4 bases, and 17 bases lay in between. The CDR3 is CASSPHQGSLYGYTF. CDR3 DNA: TGTGCCAGCAGCCCACACCAGGGATCTCTCTATGGCTACACCTTC.